These 20 T cell receptor beta chains share one sample of origin, sequenced in a study of cytomegalovirus exposure and HLA in healthy donors. Researchers ran the PCR with 60 Vbeta and 13 Jbeta primers. Assay: immunoSEQ multiplex PCR; the TCRdb copy retains only in-frame clones and omits some. The data show some 120,000 clones, with roughly 18% seen just once and around 2.6% held by the top ten. The specimen sequenced was PBMCs. The receptors stem from a female donor in good health and CMV-seropositive.

This clone has only a few counts. The J gene is TRBJ2-7, the V gene TRBV5-1; a possible D gene is TRBD1 (6 bases). The CDR3 has 20 residues. The V gene's germline CDR1 is SGHRS and CDR2 YFSETQ. Trimming shortened V by 4 bases and J by 3 bases, and 32 bases separated the two germline ends. The DNA for the CDR3 is TGCGCCAGCAGCCCGGGGTCCGGGACCAGGGGAGAAGTGGGGAGCTACGAGCAGTACTTC. As protein: CASSPGSGTRGEVGSYEQYF.

This chain links TRBV2 with TRBJ1-4, with D possibly being TRBD1 (5 bases). The CDR3 runs to 16 residues. The V end lost 3 bases, the J end lost 0 bases, and 11 bases lay between the germline ends. The germline V gene has CDR1 SNHLY and CDR2 FYNNEI. The CDR3 protein is CASSDEGLATNEKLFF. CDR3 DNA: TGTGCCAGCAGTGACGAGGGACTTGCAACTAATGAAAAACTGTTTTTT.

In DNA form, the CDR3 reads TGTGCCAGCAGTTTAGGCGGGGGGTGGGAGCAGTACTTC. Protein: CASSLGGGWEQYF. This rearrangement joins TRBV27 to TRBJ2-7; 8 bases line up with TRBD2. The CDR3 is 13 amino acids. CDR1 MNHEY and CDR2 SMNVEV come from the germline V gene (reference sequence). After removal of 2 bases from V and 7 bases from J, the junction contained 4 bases not matched to a gene.

V gene TRBV6-5 combines with J gene TRBJ2-3; tentatively, D is TRBD1 (5 bases). Per germline, CDR1 MNHEY and CDR2 SVGAGI. There are 15 residues in the CDR3. The ends were cut back, 7 bases at V and 1 base at J, with 15 bases in the middle. The CDR3 region has the DNA TGTGCCAGCACCTTACAGGCTTCGGGCACAGATACGCAGTATTTT. Protein sequence: CASTLQASGTDTQYF.

This sequence joins TRBV2 and TRBJ1-2; TRBD1 aligns across 7 bases. There are 16 residues in the CDR3. Germline CDR1 reads SNHLY; CDR2 reads FYNNEI. The J segment lost 0 bases and the V segment lost 7 bases, leaving 11 bases of the junction unmatched. CDR3: CASTLGHRGSNYGYTF. Written as DNA, the CDR3 is TGTGCCAGCACCCTGGGGCACAGGGGATCTAACTATGGCTACACCTTC. Complete variable domain (other parts from reference TRBV2 and TRBJ1-2): EPEVTQTPSHQVTQMGQEVILRCVPISNHLYFYWYRQILGQKVEFLVSFYNNEISEKSEIFDDQFSVERPDGSNFTLKIRSTKLEDSAMYFCASTLGHRGSNYGYTFGSGTRLTVV.

This sequence joins TRBV5-4 and TRBJ1-1, with 8 bases lining up with TRBD1. This CDR3 comprises 16 residues. Per the germline V gene, CDR1 is SGHNT and CDR2 is YYREEE (reference sequence). V trimming: 0 bases; J trimming: 1 base; junction bases outside the gene matches: 5. The DNA of the CDR3 is TGTGCCAGCAGCTTGGCCCCCGGGACAGGGAACACTGAAGCTTTCTTT. Its translation is CASSLAPGTGNTEAFF.

The rearrangement uses TRBV9 and TRBJ2-1, with 8 bases matching TRBD2. There are 15 residues in the CDR3. V shed 0 bases and J 7 bases; nucleotides not matched to a gene: 6. The germline gives CDR1 SGDLS, CDR2 YYNGEE. CDR3 nucleotide sequence: TGTGCCAGCAGCGTAGGAGGGACTAGGGGGAATGAGCAGTTCTTC. Its translation: CASSVGGTRGNEQFF.

This clone was counted only a few times. This sequence joins TRBV27 and TRBJ1-5; TRBD1 matches 7 bases. Trimming at V came to 8 bases and at J to 9 bases, leaving 13 bases not matched to a gene. There are 14 residues in the CDR3. Looked up from germline, CDR1 is MNHEY and CDR2 is SMNVEV (reference sequence). CDR3 nucleotide sequence: TGTGCCAGCGCGCGGGACAGAGCTTTTCGGCCCCAGCATTTT. This gives the protein CASARDRAFRPQHF.

The chain carries TRBV19 and TRBJ1-1; 10 nucleotides line up with TRBD1. This CDR3 has 16 residues. Trimming cost V 5 bases and J 3 bases; bases outside gene matches: 9. In germline, CDR1 is LNHDA, CDR2 SQIVND (reference sequence). In DNA, the CDR3 is TGTGCCAGTAGTCAAATTTGGACAGGGGGGGACACTGAAGCTTTCTTT. This codes for CASSQIWTGGDTEAFF.

The V gene is TRBV6-5, the J gene TRBJ2-3, with 8 bases that match TRBD2. Germline V gene sequence: CDR1 MNHEY, CDR2 SVGAGI. Losses at the gene ends were 6 bases for V and 6 bases for J; bases not matched to a gene: 11. The CDR3 is 15 amino acids. Here the CDR3 DNA reads TGTGCCAGCAGGGATATAGCGGGGTATTCGGATACGCAGTATTTT. Translating it yields CASRDIAGYSDTQYF.

J is TRBJ2-2 and V is TRBV7-2, with D possibly matching TRBD1 (6 bases). CDR3 size: 14 residues. With 3 bases removed from V and 4 bases from J, the gap between germline ends came to 9 bases. CDR1 and CDR2 from the germline V gene are SGHTA and FQGNSA. The DNA for the CDR3 is TGTGCCAGCAGCTTTCAGGGGTCCACCGGGGAGCTGTTTTTT. It translates to CASSFQGSTGELFF.

This clone has only a few counts. V and J are TRBV14 and TRBJ1-1; tentative D call: TRBD1 (5 bases). This CDR3 is built from 15 residues. Between the trimmed V and J ends, which lost 5 bases and 0 bases, there was a span of 13 bases. CDR1 and CDR2 (germline): SGHDN, FVKESK. The CDR3 protein is CASSSGTHMNTEAFF. CDR3 coding DNA: TGTGCCAGCAGCAGCGGGACGCATATGAACACTGAAGCTTTCTTT.

The chain recombines TRBV18 with TRBJ1-1; 12 bases match TRBD1. From germline, CDR1 is KGHSH and CDR2 LQKENI. With V trimmed by 6 bases and J by 3 bases, 2 bases remained unmatched. The CDR3 sequence is 14 residues long. This CDR3 is CASSRDRGHTEAFF. CDR3 in DNA: TGTGCCAGCTCGAGGGACAGGGGGCACACTGAAGCTTTCTTT.

This chain connects TRBV6-5 to TRBJ2-5, with 9 bases lining up with TRBD1. The germline CDR1 and CDR2 sequences are MNHEY and SVGAGI. With 5 bases clipped from V and 4 bases from J, the junction kept 8 bases outside the gene matches. CDR3 length: 15 amino acids. CDR3 protein: CASSPGQGLRETQYF. CDR3 in DNA: TGTGCCAGCAGTCCCGGACAGGGGTTGAGAGAGACCCAGTACTTC.

With respect to this clone: One junction end does not reproduce the germline sequence, and a read error may be involved. In DNA form, the CDR3 reads TGTGCCAGCAGCGCGGGTTTGGAGGGGCGAGTCTTC. Translated: CASSAGLEGRVF. The rearrangement joins TRBV9 to TRBJ2-1; tentative D call: TRBD2 (6 bases). Looked up from germline, CDR1 is SGDLS and CDR2 is YYNGEE. The CDR3 covers 12 residues. The whole variable domain, filled in from reference TRBV9 and TRBJ2-1, reads DSGVTQTPKHLITATGQRVTLRCSPRSGDLSVYWYQQSLDQGLQFLIQYYNGEERAKGNILERFSAQQFPDLHSELNLSSLELGDSALYFCASSAGLEGRVFGPGTRLTVL.

This clone occurred a few times. The chain couples TRBV9 to TRBJ2-5; D is ambiguous. Per the germline V gene, CDR1 is SGDLS and CDR2 is YYNGEE. The CDR3 sequence is 16 residues long. V was cut by 0 bases and J by 0 bases, with 12 bases left in between. The CDR3 here is CASSVDSGYHQETQYF. The CDR3 nucleotides read TGTGCCAGCAGCGTAGACTCTGGTTACCACCAAGAGACCCAGTACTTC.

This clone has only a few counts. The CDR3 DNA reads TGTGCCAGCAGCCATAGCTACGAGCAGTACTTC. This codes for CASSHSYEQYF. V is TRBV7-9 and J is TRBJ2-7; D gene ambiguous. V dropped 5 bases and J dropped 3 bases, with 5 bases sitting between them. This CDR3 spans 11 amino acids. The germline CDR1 and CDR2 sequences are SEHNR and FQNEAQ (reference sequence).

The V and J genes are TRBV18 and TRBJ2-7; 11 positions match TRBD2. The CDR3 loop spans 17 amino acids. V lost 1 base, J lost 4 bases, and 9 bases stayed unmatched. Germline loops: CDR1 KGHSH, CDR2 LQKENI. The CDR3 loop is CASSPQSAGTSGYEQYF. DNA of the CDR3: TGTGCCAGCTCACCACAATCAGCCGGGACTAGCGGATACGAGCAGTACTTC. The whole variable domain, remainder taken from reference TRBV18 and TRBJ2-7, is NAGVMQNPRHLVRRRGQEARLRCSPMKGHSHVYWYRQLPEEGLKFMVYLQKENIIDESGMPKERFSAEFPKEGPSILRIQQVVRGDSAAYFCASSPQSAGTSGYEQYFGPGTRLTVT.

The V and J genes are TRBV30 and TRBJ2-5, with D possibly TRBD2 on 5 matching bases. This CDR3 is built from 17 residues. The germline V gene encodes CDR1 GTSNPN and CDR2 SVGIG (reference sequence). The V end lost 2 bases, the J end lost 5 bases, and 24 bases lay between the germline ends. This CDR3 is CAWSFGRAGLRWETQYF. Here the CDR3 DNA reads TGTGCCTGGAGTTTTGGGCGCGCCGGACTCCGGTGGGAGACCCAGTACTTC.

This clone was detected a few times. The chain employs TRBV5-1 and TRBJ2-7, with D tentatively TRBD1 (6 bases). V was trimmed by 5 bases and J by 2 bases, leaving 17 bases between them. The CDR3 extends over 15 amino acids. Germline-derived CDR1 and CDR2 are SGHRS and YFSETQ. CDR3 DNA: TGCGCCAGCAGTATGGCCGGGACACCACCCTACGAGCAGTACTTC. Residues: CASSMAGTPPYEQYF.